This passage covers 18 T cell receptor beta chains from one sample sequenced in a study of blood T cell repertoires in COVID-19. Clones were sequenced by immunoSEQ multiplex PCR, and TCRdb holds only the in-frame ones, with some missing. The table has 62,000 or so clones, under 80% seen once; the top ten hold 5.3%. Sample: peripheral blood. These TCRs come from a human donor in a cohort sampled during active COVID-19.

The chain carries TRBV5-6 and TRBJ1-4, with D possibly being TRBD1 (5 bases). Germline V lookup: CDR1 SGHDT, CDR2 YYEEEE. V was shortened by 2 bases and J by 8 bases, with 13 bases between the two germline ends. This CDR3 is 14 amino acids long. CDR3 amino acids: CASSFGAGEEKLFF. The CDR3 nucleotides read TGTGCCAGCAGCTTCGGGGCGGGGGAGGAAAAACTGTTTTTT. Together with reference TRBV5-6 and TRBJ1-4, the CDR3 gives the full variable domain: DAGVTQSPTHLIKTRGQQVTLRCSPKSGHDTVSWYQQALGQGPQFIFQYYEEEERQRGNFPDRFSGHQFPNYSSELNVNALLLGDSALYLCASSFGAGEEKLFFGSGTQLSVL.

The gene calls are TRBV10-1 and TRBJ1-1; no reliable D call. This CDR3 has 12 residues. With 8 bases removed from V and 0 bases from J, the gap between germline ends came to 7 bases. Germline CDR1 reads WNHNN; CDR2 reads SYGVQD (reference sequence). The CDR3 sequence is CASARVNTEAFF. Written as DNA, the CDR3 is TGCGCCAGCGCTCGGGTGAACACTGAAGCTTTCTTT.

This clone was picked up a small number of times. This rearrangement joins TRBV18 to TRBJ2-3; TRBD1 aligns across 7 bases. Germline V gene data show CDR1 as KGHSH and CDR2 as LQKENI. With 1 base clipped from V and 4 bases from J, the junction kept 11 bases outside the gene matches. The CDR3 is 17 residues long. The CDR3 here is CASSPRRIGGIPDTQYF. As DNA, the CDR3 is TGTGCCAGCTCACCACGGAGGATAGGGGGCATTCCAGATACGCAGTATTTT. Full variable domain (remainder filled in from reference TRBV18 and TRBJ2-3): NAGVMQNPRHLVRRRGQEARLRCSPMKGHSHVYWYRQLPEEGLKFMVYLQKENIIDESGMPKERFSAEFPKEGPSILRIQQVVRGDSAAYFCASSPRRIGGIPDTQYFGPGTRLTVL.

The DNA for the CDR3 is TGTGCCAGCAGCTTGGGGACTACAGAAACCGGGGAGCTGTTTTTT. Protein: CASSLGTTETGELFF. V and J are TRBV7-6 and TRBJ2-2; TRBD2 agrees at 7 bases. Germline V gene sequence: CDR1 SGHVS, CDR2 FNYEAQ. This CDR3 is built from 15 residues. Germline trimming cut 3 bases from V and 5 bases from J; bases unmatched to any gene: 6.

V is TRBV19 and J is TRBJ1-5; D is unclear. Germline loops: CDR1 LNHDA, CDR2 SQIVND (reference sequence). The CDR3 runs to 13 residues. Trimming removed 3 bases from V and 2 bases from J, with 5 bases in between. CDR3 coding DNA: TGTGCCAGTAGTATCGGGGGCAATCAGCCCCAGCATTTT. Its translation: CASSIGGNQPQHF.

The chain combines TRBV7-8 with TRBJ1-1; D possibly corresponds to TRBD1 (5 bases). The CDR3 loop spans 14 amino acids. The germline V and J ends were trimmed by 3 bases and 3 bases, with 11 bases remaining between them. Germline lookup yields CDR1 SGHVS and CDR2 FQNEAQ. CDR3 loop: CASSFGRGDTEAFF. The CDR3 DNA sequence: TGTGCCAGCAGCTTCGGACGGGGGGACACTGAAGCTTTCTTT. The full variable domain, in which reference TRBV7-8 and TRBJ1-1 provide the parts outside the CDR3, is GAGVSQSPRYKVAKRGQDVALRCDPISGHVSLFWYQQALGQGPEFLTYFQNEAQLDKSGLPSDRFFAERPEGSVSTLKIQRTQQEDSAVYLCASSFGRGDTEAFFGQGTRLTVV.

The J gene is TRBJ2-7, the V gene TRBV10-3, with 10 positions matching TRBD2. The CDR3 has 18 residues. The V gene end was trimmed by 0 bases and the J gene end by 5 bases; junction bases not matched to a gene: 13. The V gene's germline CDR1 is ENHRY and CDR2 SYGVKD. CDR3 sequence reads: CAISESIPLAGGRNEQYF. CDR3 coding DNA: TGTGCCATCAGTGAGTCGATTCCCTTAGCGGGGGGTAGAAACGAGCAGTACTTC.

The chain joins TRBV7-8 to TRBJ1-1; 7 positions match TRBD1. The CDR3 has 16 residues. CDR1 is SGHVS, CDR2 FQNEAQ, per germline. Trimming cost V 5 bases and J 5 bases; bases outside gene matches: 14. The DNA for the CDR3 is TGTGCCAGCAGCGCGGACAGGCCATCGACGGGGACTGAAGCTTTCTTT. Translation: CASSADRPSTGTEAFF.

The rearrangement links TRBV6-2 or TRBV6-3 to TRBJ1-2; possibly TRBD1 for D (5 bases). The CDR3 covers 16 residues. Trimming took off 4 bases at V and 5 bases at J, with 20 bases between the two ends. In germline, CDR1 is MNHEY, CDR2 SVGEGT. CDR3 residues: CASSSLQGLVSYGYTF. The CDR3 region has the DNA TGTGCCAGCAGTTCCCTCCAGGGCCTCGTTTCGTATGGCTACACCTTC.

The rearrangement joins TRBV10-1 to TRBJ1-2, with D unresolved. The germline V and J ends were trimmed by 3 bases and 6 bases, with 11 bases remaining between them. Germline V gene lookup returns CDR1 WNHNN and CDR2 SYGVQD (reference sequence). This CDR3 region has 13 residues. The CDR3 region is CASSDSVIDGYTF. The CDR3 nucleotides read TGCGCCAGCAGTGATTCAGTTATCGATGGCTACACCTTC.

The chain carries TRBV5-1 and TRBJ2-2, with 10 bases fitting TRBD2. V trimming: 3 bases; J trimming: 7 bases; junction bases outside the gene matches: 15. CDR1 SGHRS and CDR2 YFSETQ come from the germline V gene. The CDR3 totals 18 residues. This CDR3 is CASSSLSGGALGLGELFF. CDR3 DNA: TGCGCCAGCAGCTCCCTAAGCGGGGGGGCCTTGGGTCTCGGGGAGCTGTTTTTT. Looking up the rest from reference TRBV5-1 and TRBJ2-2 gives the full variable domain: KAGVTQTPRYLIKTRGQQVTLSCSPISGHRSVSWYQQTPGQGLQFLFEYFSETQRNKGNFPGRFSGRQFSNSRSEMNVSTLELGDSALYLCASSSLSGGALGLGELFFGEGSRLTVL.

The chain joins TRBV2 to TRBJ2-3, with TRBD1 identical over 10 bases. Trimming cost V 6 bases and J 2 bases; bases outside gene matches: 5. The CDR3 length is 15 residues. Germline V lookup: CDR1 SNHLY, CDR2 FYNNEI. CDR3 region: CASSGDRGHTDTQYF. DNA of the CDR3: TGTGCCAGCAGCGGGGACAGGGGCCACACAGATACGCAGTATTTT.

This clone has only a few counts. The chain recombines TRBV6-1 with TRBJ1-2; no reliable D call. Per the germline V gene, CDR1 is MNHNS and CDR2 is SASEGT. The CDR3 length is 12 residues. V was cut by 2 bases and J by 4 bases, with 5 bases left in between. CDR3 nucleotide sequence: TGTGCCAGCAGTGAAAATATCTATGGCTACACCTTC. As protein: CASSENIYGYTF.

CDR3 coding DNA: TGTGCCAGCAGTCCCGGACAGCTGAACACTGAAGCTTTCTTT. Translating it yields CASSPGQLNTEAFF. V and J are TRBV6-1 and TRBJ1-1, with D possibly TRBD1 on 6 matching bases. The V end lost 5 bases, the J end lost 0 bases, and 10 bases lay between the germline ends. This CDR3 is built from 14 residues. Germline CDR1 is MNHNS and CDR2 is SASEGT.

The genes are TRBV6-5 and TRBJ1-6; D is ambiguous. CDR3 length equals 12 residues. The germline CDR1 and CDR2 sequences are MNHEY and SVGAGI. With 6 bases removed from V and 7 bases from J, the gap between germline ends came to 7 bases. The CDR3 here is CASRKENSPLHF. CDR3 DNA: TGTGCCAGCAGAAAGGAGAATTCACCCCTCCACTTT.

J is TRBJ1-2 and V is TRBV6-5; TRBD1 matches 8 bases. The CDR3 is made up of 13 amino acids. After removal of 5 bases from V and 5 bases from J, the junction contained 4 bases not matched to a gene. Germline V gene data show CDR1 as MNHEY and CDR2 as SVGAGI. The CDR3 region is CASSRTGFYGYTF. As DNA, the CDR3 is TGTGCCAGCAGTAGGACAGGGTTTTATGGCTACACCTTC.

Many counts were recorded for this clone. J is TRBJ2-7 and V is TRBV6-6; D might be TRBD2 (5 bases). This CDR3 has 13 amino acids. CDR1 is MNHNY and CDR2 is SVGAGI in the germline V gene (reference sequence). The V end was cut by 2 bases, the J end by 5 bases, with 10 bases between. The CDR3 DNA reads as TGTGCCAGCAGTTACGAGGGAAAGAACGAGCAGTACTTC. Its translation is CASSYEGKNEQYF.

This clone was recorded a few times. This chain links TRBV7-9 with TRBJ2-2; D call uncertain. The CDR3 sequence is 14 residues long. Trimming pared 5 bases from V and 3 bases from J, leaving 10 bases between. Per germline, CDR1 SEHNR and CDR2 FQNEAQ (reference sequence). CDR3 sequence (DNA): TGTGCCAGCAGCGAAACGGGTCACACCGGGGAGCTGTTTTTT. Translation: CASSETGHTGELFF.